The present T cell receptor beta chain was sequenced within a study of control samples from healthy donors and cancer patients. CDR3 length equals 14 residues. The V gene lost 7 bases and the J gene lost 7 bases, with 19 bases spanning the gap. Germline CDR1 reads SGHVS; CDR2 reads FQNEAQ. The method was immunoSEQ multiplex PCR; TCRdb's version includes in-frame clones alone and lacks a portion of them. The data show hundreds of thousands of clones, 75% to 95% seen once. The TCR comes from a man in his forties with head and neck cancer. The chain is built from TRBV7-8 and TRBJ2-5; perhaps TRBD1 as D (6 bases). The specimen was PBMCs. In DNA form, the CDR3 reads TGTGCCAGCACTAAAAGGGCAGGGGAAGTGACCCAGTACTTC. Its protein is CASTKRAGEVTQYF. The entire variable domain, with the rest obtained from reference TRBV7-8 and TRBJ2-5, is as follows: GAGVSQSPRYKVAKRGQDVALRCDPISGHVSLFWYQQALGQGPEFLTYFQNEAQLDKSGLPSDRFFAERPEGSVSTLKIQRTQQEDSAVYLCASTKRAGEVTQYFGPGTRLLVL.